Listed below are T cell receptor beta chains from one sample, sequenced in a study of blood T cells in healthy people across ages. From the 5' RACE reads, TCRdb called clonotypes with MiXCR, one entry per CDR3 protein. The sample holds about 1,500,000 distinct CDR3 sequences, 42% seen once. Sequenced: blood. The receptors here all came from a young woman in good health. Both conserved end residues are part of each CDR3. D genes are given only for firm matches. Size is omitted from some rows. Given values are once, few, many or a class for expanded clones.

j_call: TRBJ1-1
clone_size: -
v_call: TRBV11-2
d_call: -
cdr3_aa: CASSLPNRVFSPEAFF
cdr3_nt: TGTGCCAGCAGCTTACCAAACAGGGTTTTCTCCCCCGAAGCTTTCTTT

j_call: TRBJ1-5
clone_size: -
v_call: TRBV20-1
d_call: -
cdr3_aa: CSARSSGSSNQPQHF
cdr3_nt: TGCAGTGCTAGAAGCTCGGGGTCTAGCAATCAGCCCCAGCATTTT

j_call: TRBJ1-2
clone_size: -
v_call: TRBV28
d_call: -
cdr3_aa: CASRHGDRTYGYTF
cdr3_nt: TGTGCCAGCAGACACGGCGACAGGACCTATGGCTACACCTTC

j_call: TRBJ1-3
clone_size: -
v_call: TRBV7-9
d_call: -
cdr3_aa: CASSLGRSSGNTIYF
cdr3_nt: TGTGCCAGCAGCTTGGGGAGGAGCTCTGGAAACACCATATATTTT

j_call: TRBJ2-7
clone_size: once
v_call: TRBV28
d_call: TRBD1
cdr3_aa: CASSDRGVEQYF
cdr3_nt: TGTGCCAGCAGCGACAGGGGGGTCGAGCAGTACTTC

j_call: TRBJ2-3
clone_size: -
v_call: TRBV20-1
d_call: TRBD2
cdr3_aa: CSVPGLAGHPSDTQYF
cdr3_nt: TGCAGTGTCCCTGGCCTAGCGGGACACCCTTCGGATACGCAGTATTTT

j_call: TRBJ2-6
clone_size: -
v_call: TRBV27
d_call: -
cdr3_aa: CASTSLGLGDSGANVLTF
cdr3_nt: TGTGCCAGCACCTCGTTAGGACTCGGGGACTCTGGGGCCAACGTCCTGACTTTC

j_call: TRBJ2-1
clone_size: -
v_call: TRBV2
d_call: TRBD2
cdr3_aa: CASSAGTSGPKEQFF
cdr3_nt: TGTGCCAGCAGTGCCGGGACTAGCGGGCCTAAGGAGCAGTTCTTC

j_call: TRBJ2-1
clone_size: few
v_call: TRBV7-9
d_call: -
cdr3_aa: CASSFTGLRSYNEQFF
cdr3_nt: TGTGCCAGCAGCTTTACGGGGCTTAGATCCTACAATGAGCAGTTCTTC

j_call: TRBJ2-7
clone_size: few
v_call: TRBV4-1
d_call: TRBD2
cdr3_aa: CASSQDWRRTSGRNAAQYF
cdr3_nt: TGCGCCAGCAGCCAAGATTGGCGTCGGACTAGCGGGAGAAACGCTGCGCAGTACTTC

j_call: TRBJ2-7
clone_size: few
v_call: TRBV20-1
d_call: -
cdr3_aa: CSARMPGGSYEQYF
cdr3_nt: TGCAGTGCTAGGATGCCCGGGGGCTCCTACGAGCAGTACTTC

j_call: TRBJ2-1
clone_size: -
v_call: TRBV7-2
d_call: -
cdr3_aa: CASSPLRQPVWYQETQFF
cdr3_nt: TGTGCCAGCAGCCCATTACGGCAACCCGTATGGTACCAAGAGACCCAGTTCTTC

j_call: TRBJ2-5
clone_size: few
v_call: TRBV15
d_call: -
cdr3_aa: CATSRGGQETQYF
cdr3_nt: TGTGCCACCAGCAGAGGCGGACAAGAGACCCAGTACTTC

j_call: TRBJ2-7
clone_size: -
v_call: TRBV29-1
d_call: -
cdr3_aa: CSVGHDSREQYF
cdr3_nt: TGCAGCGTTGGCCATGACAGTCGCGAGCAGTACTTC

j_call: TRBJ2-3
clone_size: -
v_call: TRBV20-1
d_call: -
cdr3_aa: CSASKLTLLTDTQYF
cdr3_nt: TGCAGTGCTAGTAAGCTTACGCTCCTCACAGATACGCAGTATTTT

j_call: TRBJ1-5
clone_size: few
v_call: TRBV5-1
d_call: -
cdr3_aa: CASHGSPGGGAELGNQPQHF
cdr3_nt: TGCGCCAGCCATGGTTCACCTGGAGGGGGGGCGGAATTAGGCAATCAGCCCCAGCATTTT

j_call: TRBJ1-2
clone_size: few
v_call: TRBV7-9
d_call: -
cdr3_aa: CASSSGSGVDYGYTF
cdr3_nt: TGTGCCAGCAGCTCCGGGTCAGGGGTAGACTATGGCTACACCTTC